This T cell receptor (beta chain) originates from a study of blood T cell repertoires in COVID-19. Study-level background: Sample material is recorded as cDNA or gDNA derived from T cells, B-cell-depleted T cells, or PBMCs.

Looked up from germline, CDR1 is SGHRS and CDR2 is YFSETQ. This CDR3 is built from 15 residues. V lost 0 bases and J 0 bases, leaving 10 bases between the germline ends. Study processing details: Reference gene primer amplification gave nucleated cell count estimates. Profiling relied on immunoSEQ multiplex PCR, and the TCRdb table lists in-frame clones only, not all of them. V, J and clone size are taken as reported in that table, and D and trimming were inferred from the DNA itself. The sample records around 130,000 clones, roughly 91% being singletons. The sequence came from a man aged 45-65 years with active or convalescent COVID-19. The specimen was peripheral blood. The chain joins TRBV5-1 to TRBJ2-7, with D possibly matching TRBD1 (5 bases). The CDR3, as DNA: TGCGCCAGCAGCTTGGTGTTCGACAGCTCCTACGAGCAGTACTTC. The encoded protein is CASSLVFDSSYEQYF.